The clone carrying this T cell receptor beta chain showed up many times. Template: tumor biopsy or peripheral blood genomic DNA, roughly 616-6,500 ng per sample. The data belong to a study of T cells in tumors after PD-1 blockade. The overall study: No patient had prior checkpoint blockade, systemic immunosuppression, or radiotherapy within 4 weeks.

The repertoire was sequenced with immunoSEQ multiplex PCR; TCRdb's copy has only in-frame clones and lacks some. The sample holds 45,000 to 50,000 clones, 70% to 85% seen once. Trimming removed 10 bases from V and 6 bases from J, with 16 bases in between. This CDR3 contains 14 residues. Germline loops: CDR1 SNHLY, CDR2 FYNNEI. The J gene is TRBJ1-6, the V gene TRBV2, with no clear D. The sequence came from a human donor with advanced basal cell or squamous cell carcinoma (not recorded which). Sample: PBMCs, taken before anti-PD-1 therapy. The CDR3 nucleotides are TGTGCCATCCGATTTAGTATGGGTAATTCACCCCTCCACTTT. It yields the protein CAIRFSMGNSPLHF.